This T cell receptor (beta chain) comes out of a study of neurological immune-mediated disorders. Whole-study findings and limits: Neither clinical nor MRI features showed any association with the multiple sclerosis repertoire cluster, and the authors stated that larger cohorts are needed. HTLV-1-associated myelopathy had the most TCR clonal expansion, while multiple sclerosis had the least, a level that fell below healthy controls. No CDR3 amino acid sequences were shared by expanded clones across subjects, suggesting private repertoires in all groups.

CDR1 and CDR2 from the germline V gene are KGHSH and LQKENI. There are 14 residues in the CDR3. Trimming left V 3 bases short and J 4 bases short, with 12 bases between. cDNA was made by 5'RACE with 10-nucleotide random UMIs. In TCRdb, the 5' RACE reads were re-called with MiXCR into one record per CDR3 protein. The sample consists of tens of thousands of distinct CDR3 sequences, 2% to 2.5% of them appearing once. About this clonotype: Its specificity is unknown.

The sequencing sample was made of PBMCs. V is TRBV18 and J is TRBJ1-2, with D perhaps matching TRBD1 (6 bases). This receptor was taken from a man aged 50 to 59 with multiple sclerosis. The CDR3 DNA sequence: TGTGCCAGCTCACCTGGACAGACGGCCTATGGCTACACCTTC. Amino acid sequence: CASSPGQTAYGYTF.